The 11 T cell receptor beta chains given below trace back to one sample, sequenced in a study of cytomegalovirus exposure and HLA in healthy donors. PCR used 60 Vbeta primers and 13 Jbeta primers. Profiling relied on immunoSEQ multiplex PCR, and the TCRdb table lists in-frame clones only, not all of them. The sample comprises fewer than 250,000 clones, around nine tenths of which are singletons, and roughly 1.7% rests with the top ten. The sample comprised PBMCs. The receptors come from a woman aged 18-29 years in good health and CMV-seronegative.

This clone has at least ten counts. The rearrangement links TRBV6-5 to TRBJ2-7; 9 nucleotides match TRBD1. The V gene's germline CDR1 is MNHEY and CDR2 SVGAGI. The CDR3 loop spans 15 amino acids. The J segment lost 2 bases and the V segment lost 2 bases, leaving 4 bases of the junction unmatched. The CDR3 spells CASSYTGTGTYEQYF. DNA of the CDR3: TGTGCCAGCAGTTACACCGGGACAGGGACCTACGAGCAGTACTTC.

The rearrangement joins TRBV6-6 to TRBJ1-6; D unclear. Per the germline V gene, CDR1 is MNHNY and CDR2 is SVGAGI (reference sequence). Trimming stripped 6 bases from V and 7 bases from J, with 13 bases between. The CDR3 sequence is 14 residues long. The CDR3 protein is CASRPNLRNSPLHF. In DNA, the CDR3 is TGTGCCAGCAGACCGAACCTGAGGAATTCACCCCTCCACTTT.

The rearrangement links TRBV7-9 to TRBJ2-7; a possible D gene is TRBD1 (5 bases). Germline lookup yields CDR1 SEHNR and CDR2 FQNEAQ (reference sequence). CDR3 length: 17 residues. The V gene lost 5 bases and the J gene lost 0 bases, with 20 bases spanning the gap. The DNA for the CDR3 is TGTGCCAGCAGCCCTTACCCTAGACAGACGACCTCCTACGAGCAGTACTTC. Translated, it gives CASSPYPRQTTSYEQYF.

The genes are TRBV2 and TRBJ1-1, with D tentatively TRBD1 (5 bases). V was cut by 7 bases and J by 5 bases, with 17 bases left in between. The CDR3 has 14 amino acids. Germline assignment: CDR1 SNHLY and CDR2 FYNNEI. The chain's CDR3 is CASNIQGIGTEAFF. DNA for the CDR3: TGTGCCAGCAACATTCAGGGAATAGGGACTGAAGCTTTCTTT.

The V gene is TRBV12-5, the J gene TRBJ2-3, with D possibly being TRBD2 (5 bases). This CDR3 has 13 amino acids. In germline, CDR1 is LGHNT, CDR2 FRNRAP. Trimming removed 2 bases from V and 3 bases from J, with 6 bases in between. The CDR3 sequence is CASGLRGTDTQYF. The CDR3 DNA is TGTGCTAGTGGTTTGAGAGGGACAGATACGCAGTATTTT.

The chain carries TRBV10-3 and TRBJ2-2; 11 bases agree with TRBD2. This CDR3 comprises 16 residues. V lost 4 bases to trimming and J lost 1 base; unmatched junction nucleotides: 2. The germline CDR1 and CDR2 sequences are ENHRY and SYGVKD. CDR3 protein: CAISVTSGMNTGELFF. In DNA form, the CDR3 reads TGTGCCATCAGTGTGACTAGCGGGATGAACACCGGGGAGCTGTTTTTT.

CDR3 sequence (DNA): TGTGCCACCAGCAGGACCCGGGGGAACCTTAGCACAGATACGCAGTATTTT. Protein product: CATSRTRGNLSTDTQYF. The V call is TRBV15, the J call TRBJ2-3, with a weak D call TRBD2 (6 bases). CDR1 is LNHNV and CDR2 is YYDKDF in the germline V gene (reference sequence). The CDR3 length is 17 residues. V was trimmed by 3 bases and J by 0 bases, leaving 16 bases between them.

V is TRBV19 and J is TRBJ2-5; TRBD2 matches at 8 bases. The CDR3 consists of 16 residues. The germline V gene encodes CDR1 LNHDA and CDR2 SQIVND (reference sequence). V trimming: 1 base; J trimming: 7 bases; junction bases outside the gene matches: 11. This CDR3 reads CASSIVPGTSSGTQYF. In DNA, the CDR3 is TGTGCCAGTAGTATAGTCCCTGGGACTAGTTCGGGGACCCAGTACTTC.

The chain recombines TRBV5-4 with TRBJ2-2, with D possibly matching TRBD1 (5 bases). Germline CDR1 and CDR2: SGHNT and YYREEE (reference sequence). The CDR3 covers 17 residues. Trimming left V 3 bases short and J 6 bases short, with 21 bases between. CDR3 region: CASSSPRSAGMSGELFF. The CDR3 DNA sequence: TGTGCCAGCAGCTCCCCCAGGTCGGCAGGGATGTCCGGGGAGCTGTTTTTT.

This chain links TRBV2 with TRBJ1-5; TRBD1 might be the D (6 bases). Germline CDR1 is SNHLY and CDR2 is FYNNEI. Trimming pared 5 bases from V and 4 bases from J, leaving 9 bases between. The CDR3 runs to 13 residues. The chain's CDR3 is CASSPQGNQPQHF. The CDR3 nucleotides read TGTGCCAGCAGTCCTCAGGGGAATCAGCCCCAGCATTTT.

This chain connects TRBV6-6 to TRBJ2-1; unclear D gene. This CDR3 spans 16 amino acids. Trimming removed 2 bases at V and 8 bases at J, with 19 bases between. Germline lookup yields CDR1 MNHNY and CDR2 SVGAGI (reference sequence). In DNA, the CDR3 is TGTGCCAGCAGTTACCAAACTGGCCGGGTGGAGCATGAGCAGTTCTTC. Translating gives CASSYQTGRVEHEQFF.